Listed below are T cell receptor beta chains from one sample, sequenced in a study of vaccination and CD4 T cells after COVID-19. These receptors are not linked to any known antigen. TCRdb passed the PCR reads through MiXCR, listing each CDR3 protein once. The repertoire has 6,500 to 8,500 distinct CDR3 sequences, about three quarters of them found once; the top ten carry around 15%. What was sequenced was CD4+ T cells from blood, cultured in vitro. The receptor set was obtained from a human donor who had recovered from COVID-19. Each CDR3 is given with its conserved first and last residue. Each record gives: J gene, clone size, D gene, V gene, CDR3 protein, CDR3 DNA. The D gene is left open where the match is weak. Expanded clones get a size class; other rows say once, few or many, or leave the size out.

TRBJ2-3 . TRBD1 TRBV7-2 CASSWGTGQGPADTQYF TGTGCCAGCAGCTGGGGTACGGGACAGGGACCCGCAGATACGCAGTATTTT
TRBJ1-5 once . TRBV7-9 CASSSQGNQPQHF TGTGCCAGCAGCTCCCAGGGAAATCAGCCCCAGCATTTT
TRBJ2-2 . . TRBV24-1 CATQGILTGELFF TGTGCCACCCAGGGGATACTCACCGGGGAGCTGTTTTTT
TRBJ2-1 . TRBD1 TRBV11-2 CASSTRDRGGNEQFF TGTGCCAGCAGCACCCGGGACAGGGGCGGCAATGAGCAGTTCTTC
TRBJ2-5 few TRBD2 TRBV6-1 CGLAALQETQYF TGTGGTCTAGCGGCTCTCCAAGAGACCCAGTACTTC
TRBJ2-1 . . TRBV20-1 CSARPGITYNEQFF TGCAGTGCTAGACCCGGGATTACCTACAATGAGCAGTTCTTC
TRBJ1-2 . . TRBV28 CASSLTRDRGYTF TGTGCCAGCAGCCTCACGAGGGATCGGGGCTACACCTTC
TRBJ2-5 . TRBD2 TRBV6-2/TRBV6-3 CASSRSSGQHLSLETQYF TGTGCCAGCAGTAGGTCTAGCGGCCAACACCTGAGTCTCGAGACCCAGTACTTC
TRBJ2-5 . . TRBV27 CASSFVGTIETQYF TGTGCCAGCAGTTTCGTCGGGACGATAGAGACCCAGTACTTC
TRBJ1-1 . . TRBV28 CASSLSLTPSLNTEAFF TGTGCCAGCAGTTTATCTCTGACGCCTTCCTTGAACACTGAAGCTTTCTTT
TRBJ2-3 . . TRBV7-2 CASSPRDSWTTDTQYF TGCGCCAGCAGCCCTCGGGACTCCTGGACCACAGATACGCAGTATTTT
TRBJ1-6 . . TRBV28 CASSSPRGGGSPLHF TGTGCCAGCAGTTCCCCCCGCGGGGGAGGTTCACCCCTCCACTTT
TRBJ1-1 few . TRBV5-1 CASSLSMGYTEAFF TGCGCCAGCAGCTTGTCGATGGGGTACACTGAAGCTTTCTTT
TRBJ2-7 . . TRBV27 CASSFGGLSSYEQYF TGTGCCAGCAGTTTCGGTGGGCTAAGCTCCTACGAGCAGTACTTC
TRBJ2-4 . TRBD2 TRBV27 CASSQALAGVHIQYF TGTGCCAGCAGTCAGGCACTAGCGGGAGTACACATTCAGTACTTC
TRBJ1-5 large . TRBV19 CASSIRQVFTPQHF TGTGCCAGTAGTATAAGGCAGGTATTCACGCCCCAGCATTTT
TRBJ1-1 once . TRBV28 CASSPPGLRPEAFF TGTGCCAGCAGTCCCCCGGGGTTACGGCCTGAAGCTTTCTTT
TRBJ1-5 . . TRBV19 CASSINRELSQPQHF TGTGCCAGTAGTATAAACAGGGAACTTAGTCAGCCCCAGCATTTT
TRBJ2-2 . . TRBV6-4 CASRHRALGTGELFF TGTGCCAGCAGACACAGGGCGCTGGGCACCGGGGAGCTGTTTTTT
TRBJ1-1 . . TRBV15 CATRKAFF TGTGCCACCAGGAAGGCTTTCTTT
TRBJ1-5 medium-sized . TRBV20-1 CSASDRDQPQHF TGCAGTGCTAGCGATAGGGATCAGCCCCAGCATTTT
TRBJ1-1 few . TRBV2 CATLRPGLNTEAFF TGTGCCACCCTAAGACCAGGGTTGAACACTGAAGCTTTCTTT
TRBJ1-3 . . TRBV6-5 CASSYRAVSGNTIYF TGTGCCAGCAGTTACCGGGCTGTCTCTGGAAACACCATATATTTT
TRBJ2-1 once . TRBV20-1 CSVLSGGQFF TGCAGTGTCCTGTCTGGGGGGCAGTTCTTC
TRBJ2-5 . TRBD1 TRBV27 CASRPGGVETQYF TGTGCCAGCAGGCCAGGGGGAGTCGAGACCCAGTACTTC
TRBJ2-2 . . TRBV20-1 CSATGQNTGELFF TGCAGTGCAACGGGACAGAACACCGGGGAGCTGTTTTTT
TRBJ1-5 . . TRBV6-1 CASREGSPQPQHF TGTGCCAGCAGGGAGGGTAGTCCCCAGCCCCAGCATTTT
TRBJ2-5 . . TRBV28 CASSGLTQETQYF TGTGCCAGCAGTGGTCTAACCCAAGAGACCCAGTACTTC
TRBJ1-5 . TRBD1 TRBV7-9 CASSLSTGAGGYSNQPQHF TGTGCCAGCAGCTTATCGACAGGGGCCGGAGGGTATAGCAATCAGCCCCAGCATTTT
TRBJ1-2 once . TRBV6-2/TRBV6-3 CASSYSMGSPLSGYTF TGTGCCAGCAGTTACTCGATGGGGTCACCCCTATCTGGCTACACCTTC
TRBJ1-2 medium-sized TRBD1 TRBV6-5 CASSSSDRLGNGYTF TGTGCCAGCAGTTCATCGGACAGGCTGGGAAATGGCTACACCTTC
TRBJ2-1 . . TRBV6-1 CASRVTLYNEQFF TGTGCCAGCAGGGTGACACTATACAATGAGCAGTTCTTC
TRBJ1-4 . . TRBV4-3 CASSQGNFNEKLFF TGCGCCAGCAGCCAAGGGAACTTCAATGAAAAACTGTTTTTT
TRBJ2-6 . TRBD1 TRBV27 CASSLSDRVAGANVLTF TGTGCCAGCAGTTTATCCGACAGGGTGGCTGGGGCCAACGTCCTGACTTTC
TRBJ1-5 . . TRBV6-2/TRBV6-3 CASGFVQGRNQPQHF TGTGCCAGCGGCTTCGTACAGGGACGCAATCAGCCCCAGCATTTT
TRBJ1-5 . TRBD1 TRBV19 CASSPRDRAYWPQHF TGTGCCAGTAGTCCCCGGGACAGGGCCTACTGGCCCCAGCATTTT
TRBJ1-5 once . TRBV28 CASSPRVLSNQPQHF TGTGCCAGCAGTCCCCGGGTCCTTAGCAATCAGCCCCAGCATTTT
TRBJ2-5 . TRBD2 TRBV7-3 CASSLALAAREAQYF TGTGCCAGCAGCTTAGCACTAGCGGCAAGGGAGGCCCAGTACTTC
TRBJ1-1 . . TRBV5-6 CASIKPGQRNTEAFF TGTGCCAGCATCAAACCGGGACAAAGGAACACTGAAGCTTTCTTT
TRBJ1-5 . TRBD1 TRBV19 CASSRGTLSNQPQHF TGTGCCAGTTCCAGGGGGACTTTGAGCAATCAGCCCCAGCATTTT
TRBJ1-2 . TRBD1 TRBV10-3 CAISGRGQGGYTF TGTGCCATCAGCGGACGGGGACAGGGTGGCTACACCTTC
TRBJ2-5 . TRBD2 TRBV7-2 CASSLGGGSGQETQYF TGTGCCAGCAGCTTAGGGGGCGGGAGCGGACAAGAGACCCAGTACTTC
TRBJ2-3 . . TRBV20-1 CSAPDGTDTQYF TGCAGTGCTCCCGACGGCACAGATACGCAGTATTTT
TRBJ2-7 . TRBD1 TRBV14 CASSHGQGVYEQYF TGTGCCAGCAGCCACGGACAGGGGGTCTACGAGCAGTACTTC
TRBJ2-3 . . TRBV7-2 CASSYTDTQYF TGTGCCAGCAGCTACACAGATACGCAGTATTTT
TRBJ2-7 . . TRBV7-8 CASSPGDTSYEWQYF TGTGCCAGCAGCCCAGGGGACACCTCCTACGAGTGGCAGTACTTC
TRBJ2-5 few TRBD1 TRBV19 CASSRGTGYGRETQYF TGTGCCAGTAGCCGAGGGACAGGGTACGGAAGGGAGACCCAGTACTTC
TRBJ1-5 few . TRBV27 CASSSGRGSNQPQHF TGTGCCAGCAGTTCGGGCAGGGGCAGCAATCAGCCCCAGCATTTT
TRBJ1-3 few . TRBV6-1 CASSTGASGNTIYF TGTGCCAGCAGTACGGGGGCCTCTGGAAACACCATATATTTT